This T cell receptor beta chain stems from a study of T-cell memory formation after mild COVID-19. At the level of the study: TCR clusters were largely donor specific. The study's findings and limits: A subset of responding clones appeared in pre-infection memory, suggesting cross-reactive memory joined.

Remarks on this clonotype: Its antigen is currently unknown.

TCRdb re-derived calls from the 5' RACE reads in MiXCR, one entry per CDR3 protein. The sample has 80,000 to 95,000 distinct CDR3 sequences; roughly 25% are singletons. Germline CDR1 is MDHEN and CDR2 is SYDVKM. The V segment lost 6 bases and the J segment 5 bases; nucleotides outside the gene matches: 3. This CDR3 contains 15 residues. The sample comprised PBMCs or a T cell subset sorted from them (not recorded which). The sequence was collected from a man aged 18 to 30 who had mild COVID-19 (a few samples of this study predate the infection). Cell type and time point are not known. The genes are TRBV28 and TRBJ2-5, with TRBD2 matching 16 bases. This CDR3 reads CASSLGLAGGETQYF. The CDR3, as DNA: TGTGCCAGCAGCCTGGGACTAGCGGGAGGGGAGACCCAGTACTTC.